One sample yielded the 28 T cell receptor beta chains listed below, sequenced in a study of T cell changes during pregnancy in multiple sclerosis. Data came from immunoSEQ multiplex PCR; TCRdb stores just in-frame clones and leaves some out. The sample records tens of thousands of clones, about 92% being singletons. Specimen: peripheral blood, collected in the first trimester of pregnancy. Receptors were obtained from a female donor with multiple sclerosis, enrolled in a pregnancy study.

J is TRBJ2-7 and V is TRBV27; D not resolved. CDR1 and CDR2 from the germline V gene are MNHEY and SMNVEV (reference sequence). V shed 6 bases and J shed 2 bases, with 14 bases lying between them. This CDR3 is built from 14 residues. The CDR3 spells CASSRHLNAYEQYF. DNA of the CDR3: TGTGCCAGCAGCCGTCACTTAAACGCCTACGAGCAGTACTTC.

The CDR3: CASKGGGSSGANVLTF. The CDR3, as DNA: TGTGCCAGCAAGGGAGGGGGGTCCTCTGGGGCCAACGTCCTGACTTTC. The chain links TRBV2 to TRBJ2-6; a weak D match, TRBD2 (7 bases). Germline loops: CDR1 SNHLY, CDR2 FYNNEI. The V end was cut by 7 bases, the J end by 0 bases, with 13 bases between. The CDR3 has 16 residues. Drawing the rest from reference TRBV2 and TRBJ2-6, the complete variable domain is EPEVTQTPSHQVTQMGQEVILRCVPISNHLYFYWYRQILGQKVEFLVSFYNNEISEKSEIFDDQFSVERPDGSNFTLKIRSTKLEDSAMYFCASKGGGSSGANVLTFGAGSRLTVL.

Only a few counts were recorded for this clone. J is TRBJ2-5 and V is TRBV30; D unclear. Germline lookup yields CDR1 GTSNPN and CDR2 SVGIG (reference sequence). The CDR3 spans 14 residues. V lost 0 bases and J 7 bases, leaving 15 bases between the germline ends. In DNA form, the CDR3 reads TGTGCCTGGAGTGTACCGGGTCCCGGTGTGACCCAGTACTTC. Translating it yields CAWSVPGPGVTQYF.

The chain couples TRBV15 to TRBJ1-5, with TRBD1 identical over 7 bases. After removal of 1 base from V and 3 bases from J, the junction contained 6 bases not matched to a gene. Germline loops: CDR1 LNHNV, CDR2 YYDKDF (reference sequence). The CDR3 sequence is 16 residues long. The CDR3 nucleotides read TGTGCCACCAGCAGAGGTACCGACAGGGCCAATCAGCCCCAGCATTTT. Translating it yields CATSRGTDRANQPQHF.

The gene calls are TRBV6-6 and TRBJ1-6; D gene unclear. Deletions cut 11 bases from V and 6 bases from J, with 17 bases between. CDR3 size: 14 residues. Germline V gene sequence: CDR1 MNHNY, CDR2 SVGAGI (reference sequence). CDR3 loop: CASQNAGGNSPLHF. CDR3 bases: TGTGCCTCCCAGAACGCGGGAGGTAATTCACCCCTCCACTTT.

This sequence joins TRBV29-1 and TRBJ2-7; weak D call: TRBD2 (6 bases). Germline V CDR1 and CDR2: SQVTM, ANQGSEA. Trimming removed 3 bases from V and 1 base from J, with 7 bases in between. The CDR3 length is 12 residues. The DNA for the CDR3 is TGCAGCGTTGAGGGACTTTCCTACGAGCAGTACTTC. This encodes CSVEGLSYEQYF.

The V call is TRBV7-9, the J call TRBJ2-1; 12 bases line up with TRBD1. CDR1 and CDR2 (germline): SEHNR, FQNEAQ (reference sequence). The CDR3 sequence is 16 residues long. J gave up 8 bases and V 5 bases, and 10 bases lay outside the gene matches. CDR3 region: CASSRPGQGARDEQFF. DNA for the CDR3: TGTGCCAGCAGCCGACCGGGACAGGGGGCCAGGGATGAGCAGTTCTTC.

The V gene is TRBV4-2, the J gene TRBJ1-2; D remains unclear. Between the trimmed V and J ends, which lost 0 bases and 5 bases, there was a span of 7 bases. The germline gives CDR1 LGHNA, CDR2 YNFKEQ. The CDR3 spans 13 residues. DNA of the CDR3: TGTGCCAGCAGCCAAGATCCCCTTTATGGCTACACCTTC. Translation: CASSQDPLYGYTF.

The J gene is TRBJ2-2, the V gene TRBV5-1; 7 bases are shared with TRBD2. There are 16 residues in the CDR3. Germline CDR1 and CDR2: SGHRS and YFSETQ. The V and J ends lost 7 bases and 6 bases, in that order; junction bases with no gene match: 15. CDR3: CASGLLAGVLAGELFF. CDR3 nucleotide sequence: TGCGCCAGCGGATTATTGGCGGGGGTCCTTGCCGGGGAGCTGTTTTTT.

This chain connects TRBV7-2 to TRBJ2-3; D ambiguous. CDR3 length: 12 residues. The germline gives CDR1 SGHTA, CDR2 FQGNSA. The V gene lost 5 bases and the J gene lost 3 bases, with 6 bases spanning the gap. CDR3 nucleotide sequence: TGTGCCAGCAGCCCCGCGACAGATACGCAGTATTTT. Translated, it gives CASSPATDTQYF.

The chain employs TRBV4-2 and TRBJ2-5; 8 nucleotides line up with TRBD2. Germline trimming cut 0 bases from V and 4 bases from J; bases unmatched to any gene: 10. The CDR3 consists of 17 residues. Germline V gene data show CDR1 as LGHNA and CDR2 as YNFKEQ. The CDR3 DNA reads as TGTGCCAGCAGCCAAGATGTACGGGGGGGCCTTTCAGAGACCCAGTACTTC. Translation: CASSQDVRGGLSETQYF.

This rearrangement joins TRBV4-1 to TRBJ2-3, with 7 bases that match TRBD2. Germline CDR1 reads MGHRA; CDR2 reads YSYEKL. This CDR3 is built from 17 residues. Trimming cost V 2 bases and J 2 bases; bases outside gene matches: 10. This CDR3 is CASSQLTGGGFTDTQYF. In DNA, the CDR3 is TGCGCCAGCAGCCAACTGACGGGCGGGGGATTCACAGATACGCAGTATTTT.

The chain links TRBV27 to TRBJ2-3, with 9 bases that match TRBD2. The CDR3 loop spans 16 amino acids. Germline CDR1 and CDR2: MNHEY and SMNVEV (reference sequence). The ends lost 2 bases at V and 2 bases at J; junction bases unmatched: 5. CDR3 region: CASSLAGGRLTDTQYF. CDR3 in DNA: TGTGCCAGCAGTTTAGCGGGGGGGCGCCTCACAGATACGCAGTATTTT.

This clone was detected a few times. V usage is TRBV5-5 and J usage is TRBJ1-5; a weak D match, TRBD1 (5 bases). V lost 1 base and J lost 7, with 12 bases in between. The CDR3 extends over 14 amino acids. The germline V gene encodes CDR1 SGHKS and CDR2 YYEKEE (reference sequence). The CDR3 protein is CASSLNQGRQPQHF. The CDR3 coding sequence is TGTGCCAGCAGCTTGAACCAGGGTCGACAGCCCCAGCATTTT.

This chain connects TRBV4-1 to TRBJ2-3; the match to TRBD2 covers 11 bases. V lost 0 bases to trimming and J lost 5 bases; unmatched junction nucleotides: 10. Per germline, CDR1 MGHRA and CDR2 YSYEKL. There are 18 residues in the CDR3. The chain's CDR3 is CASSQETSGASARDTQYF. DNA of the CDR3: TGCGCCAGCAGCCAAGAGACTAGCGGGGCCTCCGCCAGAGATACGCAGTATTTT.

This clone was seen a handful of times. The CDR3 DNA is TGTGCCAGCAGCTTCAGGCTCCGGATCTACAATGAGCAGTTCTTC. This sequence encodes CASSFRLRIYNEQFF. The chain joins TRBV7-8 to TRBJ2-1; D gene uncertain. Germline V gene sequence: CDR1 SGHVS, CDR2 FQNEAQ. The CDR3 is 15 residues long. V was trimmed by 3 bases and J by 3 bases, leaving 12 bases between them.

The rearrangement joins TRBV6-5 to TRBJ1-2; the match to TRBD1 covers 7 bases. With V trimmed by 2 bases and J by 4 bases, 1 base remained unmatched. Germline CDR1 MNHEY, CDR2 SVGAGI. The CDR3 covers 13 residues. CDR3 in amino acids: CASSYPGGYGYTF. In DNA form, the CDR3 reads TGTGCCAGCAGTTACCCAGGGGGCTATGGCTACACCTTC.

The CDR3, as DNA: TGTGCCAGCAGTTACTCTGCAGGGGTGAGAACTGAAGCTTTCTTT. This gives the protein CASSYSAGVRTEAFF. The chain combines TRBV6-6 with TRBJ1-1, with a tentative D call TRBD1 (6 bases). Trimming left V 0 bases short and J 5 bases short, with 13 bases between. Looked up from germline, CDR1 is MNHNY and CDR2 is SVGAGI (reference sequence). CDR3 length: 15 amino acids.

The V call is TRBV29-1, the J call TRBJ2-4, with TRBD2 identical over 7 bases. The germline V gene encodes CDR1 SQVTM and CDR2 ANQGSEA. Trimming cost V 3 bases and J 7 bases; bases outside gene matches: 3. This CDR3 spans 12 amino acids. This CDR3 reads CSVDLGGNIQYF. CDR3 coding DNA: TGCAGCGTTGATTTGGGGGGGAACATTCAGTACTTC. Supplemented by reference TRBV29-1 and TRBJ2-4, the full variable domain reads SAVISQKPSRDICQRGTSLTIQCQVDSQVTMMFWYRQQPGQSLTLIATANQGSEATYESGFVIDKFPISRPNLTFSTLTVSNMSPEDSSIYLCSVDLGGNIQYFGAGTRLSVL.

J is TRBJ1-3 and V is TRBV4-3; D unresolved. This CDR3 has 17 residues. V gave up 0 bases and J gave up 0 bases, with 12 bases separating them. Germline loops: CDR1 LGHNA, CDR2 YSLEER. The CDR3 here is CASSQDPGAPSGNTIYF. The DNA of the CDR3 is TGCGCCAGCAGCCAAGATCCAGGTGCGCCCTCTGGAAACACCATATATTTT.

The V gene is TRBV4-1, the J gene TRBJ1-2; D perhaps matches TRBD1 (5 bases). CDR3 length: 14 residues. CDR1 and CDR2 from the germline V gene are MGHRA and YSYEKL. Trimming shortened V by 0 bases and J by 8 bases, and 13 bases separated the two germline ends. CDR3 DNA sequence: TGCGCCAGCAGCCAAGACGGGACCCGGGGGGGCTACACCTTC. Translation: CASSQDGTRGGYTF.

The chain employs TRBV5-6 and TRBJ2-3; 9 bases map to TRBD1. Germline V CDR1 and CDR2: SGHDT, YYEEEE. The CDR3 totals 16 residues. V shed 3 bases, J shed 1 base, and the junction held 6 bases outside the gene matches. CDR3 coding DNA: TGTGCCAGCAGCTCTGGGACAGGGTTCGGCACAGATACGCAGTATTTT. Translating it yields CASSSGTGFGTDTQYF.

This chain links TRBV5-6 with TRBJ1-2, with D tentatively TRBD1 (5 bases). CDR3 size: 15 residues. The germline CDR1 and CDR2 sequences are SGHDT and YYEEEE. Deletions cut 0 bases from V and 4 bases from J, with 13 bases between. CDR3 in amino acids: CASSLGGVRLYGYTF. In DNA form, the CDR3 reads TGTGCCAGCAGCTTGGGGGGGGTACGCCTCTATGGCTACACCTTC.

This clone was picked up a small number of times. The rearrangement links TRBV7-9 to TRBJ2-7, with D possibly TRBD1 on 6 matching bases. Deletions cut 1 base from V and 2 bases from J, with 15 bases between. The CDR3 runs to 16 residues. Germline CDR1 reads SEHNR; CDR2 reads FQNEAQ (reference sequence). The CDR3 loop is CASSLGWGQATYEQYF. CDR3 nucleotides: TGTGCCAGCAGCTTAGGGTGGGGGCAGGCGACCTACGAGCAGTACTTC.

CDR3 residues: CASSAQGARLSSGANVLTF. The CDR3 nucleotides read TGTGCCAGTAGTGCACAGGGGGCCCGTTTAAGCTCTGGGGCCAACGTCCTGACTTTC. The chain has TRBV19 and TRBJ2-6, with TRBD1 matching 9 bases. The V and J ends lost 5 bases and 0 bases, in that order; junction bases with no gene match: 11. Germline CDR1 reads LNHDA; CDR2 reads SQIVND (reference sequence). This CDR3 has 19 amino acids.

The chain couples TRBV7-2 to TRBJ2-3, with 12 bases identical to TRBD2. The germline gives CDR1 SGHTA, CDR2 FQGNSA. Trimming cost V 5 bases and J 3 bases; bases outside gene matches: 15. This CDR3 contains 19 residues. CDR3 sequence: CASSPGWASGGVGTDTQYF. As DNA, the CDR3 is TGTGCCAGCAGCCCCGGTTGGGCTAGCGGGGGGGTAGGAACAGATACGCAGTATTTT. The variable domain in full, with the rest retrieved from reference TRBV7-2 and TRBJ2-3, is GAGVSQSPSNKVTEKGKDVELRCDPISGHTALYWYRQSLGQGLEFLIYFQGNSAPDKSGLPSDRFSAERTGGSVSTLTIQRTQQEDSAVYLCASSPGWASGGVGTDTQYFGPGTRLTVL.

The chain is built from TRBV6-1 and TRBJ2-1; TRBD2 aligns across 9 bases. Germline assignment: CDR1 MNHNS and CDR2 SASEGT. Trimming cost V 10 bases and J 7 bases; bases outside gene matches: 8. The CDR3 length is 13 residues. The CDR3 DNA reads TGTGCCAATAGGGTAGCGGGGGCAAATGAGCAGTTCTTC. This gives the protein CANRVAGANEQFF.

The chain has TRBV16 and TRBJ1-1; no reliable D call. The CDR3 has 14 residues. The germline gives CDR1 KGHSY, CDR2 FQNENV. V was pared by 3 bases and J by 2 bases, with 10 bases between. The CDR3 protein is CASSHRQANTEAFF. DNA of the CDR3: TGTGCCAGCAGCCATAGGCAGGCAAACACTGAAGCTTTCTTT.